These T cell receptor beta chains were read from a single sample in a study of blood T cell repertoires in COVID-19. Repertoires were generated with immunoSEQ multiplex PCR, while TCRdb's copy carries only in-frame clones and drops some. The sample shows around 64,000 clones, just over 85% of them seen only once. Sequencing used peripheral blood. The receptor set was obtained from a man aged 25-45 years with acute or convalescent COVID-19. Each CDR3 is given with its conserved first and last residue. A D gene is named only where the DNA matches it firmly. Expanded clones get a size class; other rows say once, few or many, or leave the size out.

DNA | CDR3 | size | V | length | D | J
TGTGCCAGCAGTGAAACGCGGTTGGATCAGCCCCAGCATTTT | CASSETRLDQPQHF | - | TRBV6-1 | 14 | - | TRBJ1-5
TGTGCCAGCAGCTTACAAGGCGGGGGAGGCCGTGGCAAAAACATTCAGTACTTC | CASSLQGGGGRGKNIQYF | - | TRBV7-6 | 18 | TRBD2 | TRBJ2-4
TGTGCCAGCAGCTTAACAGGGCAAGGATATAATTCACCCCTCCACTTT | CASSLTGQGYNSPLHF | - | TRBV5-5 | 16 | - | TRBJ1-6
TGCGCCAGCAGTGACTTCCTCAATCAGCCCCAGCATTTT | CASSDFLNQPQHF | few | TRBV10-2 | 13 | - | TRBJ1-5
TGTGCCAGTAGTTCCACTACAATCACTAGCGGAGAAGTCTACGAGCAGTACTTC | CASSSTTITSGEVYEQYF | - | TRBV19 | 18 | TRBD2 | TRBJ2-7
TGTGCCAGCAGCCTATCGGGCGGGGGGAAAACCGGGGAGCTGTTTTTT | CASSLSGGGKTGELFF | - | TRBV3-1/TRBV3-2 | 16 | TRBD2 | TRBJ2-2
TGTGCCAGCGCCAGGGTTAACAATCAGCCCCAGCATTTT | CASARVNNQPQHF | - | TRBV18 | 13 | - | TRBJ1-5
TGTGCCATCAGTGAGATAATAGCGGGGGGTATTGGGGAGACCCAGTACTTC | CAISEIIAGGIGETQYF | - | TRBV10-3 | 17 | TRBD2 | TRBJ2-5
TGTGCCAGCAGCTTGGCAGGGTGGAACACAGATACGCAGTATTTT | CASSLAGWNTDTQYF | few | TRBV7-9 | 15 | - | TRBJ2-3
TGTGCCAGTAGGGGGACAGTTAGCAATCAGCCCCAGCATTTT | CASRGTVSNQPQHF | few | TRBV19 | 14 | TRBD1 | TRBJ1-5
TGTGCCAGCAGCTCCAGGGCAGAGTGGGCCTGGAATTCACCCCTCCACTTT | CASSSRAEWAWNSPLHF | once | TRBV5-6 | 17 | - | TRBJ1-6
TGTGCCAGCAGTGGGGCCAGACCCACAGATACGCAGTATTTT | CASSGARPTDTQYF | - | TRBV2 | 14 | - | TRBJ2-3
TGTGCCAGCAGATACAGCCGTGGGGGGACTGCCTATGGCTACACCTTC | CASRYSRGGTAYGYTF | once | TRBV7-9 | 16 | - | TRBJ1-2
TGTGCCAGCAGCGTAAAGGGACAGGGTGACTATGGCTACACCTTC | CASSVKGQGDYGYTF | once | TRBV12-1 | 15 | - | TRBJ1-2
TGTGCCAGCAGGACCGGGACAGGGCGTTCACCCCTCCACTTT | CASRTGTGRSPLHF | once | TRBV6-6 | 14 | TRBD1 | TRBJ1-6
TGTGCCACCAGTGATGGACTAGCGGGGGTATACAATGAGCAGTTCTTC | CATSDGLAGVYNEQFF | - | TRBV24-1 | 16 | TRBD2 | TRBJ2-1
TGTGCCAGTAGTTCATCTACACGTCCAGACAGGGAAAAACTGTTTTTT | CASSSSTRPDREKLFF | - | TRBV19 | 16 | - | TRBJ1-4
TGTGCCAGCAGCTCTCCGCAGGCTAACACTGAAGCTTTCTTT | CASSSPQANTEAFF | - | TRBV7-9 | 14 | - | TRBJ1-1
TGTGCCAGCCGACAGGATCTAACTGAAGCTTTCTTT | CASRQDLTEAFF | - | TRBV2 | 12 | - | TRBJ1-1
TGCACCAGCAGCCAAGGCGAATCCGGGACTGGGGTCGGAGAAGCTTTCTTT | CTSSQGESGTGVGEAFF | - | TRBV1 | 17 | - | TRBJ1-1
TGCGCCAGCAGCCAAGGGTTCGCAGGGGCTAACTATGGCTACACCTTC | CASSQGFAGANYGYTF | - | TRBV4-1 | 16 | - | TRBJ1-2
TGTGCCAGCAGCCAAGATTGGAGGGGGGGTACGGAAGAGACCCAGTACTTC | CASSQDWRGGTEETQYF | - | TRBV3-1/TRBV3-2 | 17 | - | TRBJ2-5
TGCGCCAGCAGCCTCAGGGACTATGGCTACACCTTC | CASSLRDYGYTF | - | TRBV5-1 | 12 | - | TRBJ1-2
TGTGCCAGCACAGGACAGCTGGGATTGAACTATGGCTACACCTTC | CASTGQLGLNYGYTF | - | TRBV2 | 15 | - | TRBJ1-2
TGTGCCAGCTCTCTGTGGGGCGGGAGTATTATCGGGGAGCTGTTTTTT | CASSLWGGSIIGELFF | - | TRBV11-3 | 16 | TRBD2 | TRBJ2-2
TGTGCCAGCTCAATTCGACAGACGTATGGCTACACCTTC | CASSIRQTYGYTF | - | TRBV18 | 13 | - | TRBJ1-2
TGTGCCAGCAGTGACCCGGGACAGGGGAACACTGAAGCTTTCTTT | CASSDPGQGNTEAFF | - | TRBV6-4 | 15 | TRBD1 | TRBJ1-1
TGTGCCAGCAGCTTTGGCGGGAGGGCCTTCAATGAGCAGTTCTTC | CASSFGGRAFNEQFF | - | TRBV7-2 | 15 | TRBD2 | TRBJ2-1